The 27 T cell receptor beta chains below come from one sample, sequenced in a study of T cells in Graves' hyperthyroidism and ophthalmopathy. Amplification of TCR beta CDR3 regions was performed using RNA transcripts as template. The HTBI set primed first-round TCR CDR3 RT-PCR. Using its own MiXCR run on the multiplex PCR reads, TCRdb lists one record per CDR3 protein. The repertoire consists of more than 450,000 distinct CDR3 sequences, with 14% occurring once and the leading ten covering 14%. Sequenced sample: blood. The origin of the receptors is a woman aged 35 to 49 with Graves' hyperthyroidism.

V usage is TRBV28 and J usage is TRBJ1-4; 9 bases map to TRBD1. Trimming at V came to 1 base and at J to 1 base, leaving 4 bases not matched to a gene. This CDR3 contains 17 residues. Germline assignment: CDR1 MDHEN and CDR2 SYDVKM. The CDR3 DNA reads as TGTGCCAGCAGTTTATTACAGGGGGCACTAACTAATGAAAAACTGTTTTTT. It codes for CASSLLQGALTNEKLFF.

The rearrangement links TRBV6-1 to TRBJ2-2; 15 bases are shared with TRBD2. The germline gives CDR1 MNHNS, CDR2 SASEGT. V gave up 3 bases and J gave up 6 bases; unmatched junction bases: 2. The CDR3 sequence is 16 residues long. CDR3 nucleotides: TGTGCCAGCAGTGACAGGACTAGCGGGAGGGCCGGGGAGCTGTTTTTT. Its protein is CASSDRTSGRAGELFF.

The V gene is TRBV6-4, the J gene TRBJ2-2; D could derive from TRBD1 or TRBD2 (5 bases each). The germline gives CDR1 MRHNA, CDR2 SNTAGT. The V gene lost 0 bases and the J gene lost 3 bases, with 8 bases spanning the gap. The CDR3 length is 15 residues. The CDR3 bases are TGTGCCAGCAGTGACTCCGGGGCGGACACCGGGGAGCTGTTTTTT. This codes for CASSDSGADTGELFF.

This chain connects TRBV3-1 to TRBJ2-3, with 13 bases identical to TRBD2. V lost 3 bases, J lost 6 bases, and 9 bases stayed unmatched. The germline V gene encodes CDR1 LGHDT and CDR2 YNNKEL (reference sequence). The CDR3 runs 17 residues. CDR3 protein: CASSQATSGRAVDTQYF. The CDR3 DNA is TGTGCCAGCAGCCAGGCAACTAGCGGGAGGGCCGTGGATACGCAGTATTTT.

The sample holds many counts of this clonotype. The chain carries TRBV28 and TRBJ2-7; D is unresolved. From germline, CDR1 is MDHEN and CDR2 SYDVKM. Trimming shortened V by 6 bases and J by 7 bases, and 16 bases separated the two germline ends. This CDR3 has 13 amino acids. The CDR3 protein is CASSPLRPAEQYF. CDR3 coding DNA: TGTGCCAGCAGCCCGCTTCGTCCGGCTGAGCAGTACTTC.

This clonotype was recorded many times. The rearrangement uses TRBV28 and TRBJ1-2, with 9 nucleotides matching TRBD1. CDR1 and CDR2 (germline): MDHEN, SYDVKM. The trim removed 5 bases at V and 2 bases at J, leaving 6 bases unmatched. The CDR3 runs to 15 residues. CDR3 DNA sequence: TGTGCCAGCAGTACACAGGGGGCGCTGAACTATGGCTACACCTTC. Its translation: CASSTQGALNYGYTF.

This clonotype was seen repeatedly, ten times or more. The genes are TRBV2 and TRBJ1-2; TRBD1 matches at 9 bases. Per the germline V gene, CDR1 is SNHLY and CDR2 is FYNNEI. Trimming at V came to 6 bases and at J to 6 bases, leaving 5 bases not matched to a gene. The CDR3 consists of 13 residues. The CDR3 is CASRTGTGNGYTF. CDR3 DNA sequence: TGTGCCAGCAGGACCGGGACAGGGAATGGCTACACCTTC. The full variable domain, rest sourced from reference TRBV2 and TRBJ1-2, is EPEVTQTPSHQVTQMGQEVILRCVPISNHLYFYWYRQILGQKVEFLVSFYNNEISEKSEIFDDQFSVERPDGSNFTLKIRSTKLEDSAMYFCASRTGTGNGYTFGSGTRLTVV.

This clonotype has a count of ten or more. This chain's CDR3 is CASSIPGQRTGELFF. The CDR3 region has the DNA TGTGCCAGCAGTATACCGGGACAGAGAACCGGGGAGCTGTTTTTT. The chain has TRBV12-3 or TRBV12-4 and TRBJ2-2, with 7 bases fitting TRBD1. CDR3 size: 15 residues. After removal of 5 bases from V and 5 bases from J, the junction contained 8 bases not matched to a gene.

This clonotype was seen at least ten times. V usage is TRBV28 and J usage is TRBJ2-1; D may correspond to TRBD1 or TRBD2 (6 bases each). The germline V gene has CDR1 MDHEN and CDR2 SYDVKM. V lost 8 bases, J lost 7 bases, and 12 bases lay in between. This CDR3 contains 12 residues. The CDR3 DNA reads as TGTGCCAGCGGTCAGGGGAGGAATGAGCAGTTCTTC. It codes for CASGQGRNEQFF.

This clonotype was observed many times. The chain has TRBV9 and TRBJ2-3, with 11 bases fitting TRBD2. V lost 5 bases and J lost 2; bases outside the gene matches: 4. This CDR3 is 15 amino acids long. Germline assignment: CDR1 SGDLS and CDR2 YYNGEE. As DNA, the CDR3 is TGTGCCAGCAGTGGGACTAGCGGATTCACAGATACGCAGTATTTT. It specifies CASSGTSGFTDTQYF.

The chain couples TRBV9 to TRBJ1-4; 7 bases agree with TRBD1. The CDR3 extends over 13 amino acids. CDR1 is SGDLS, CDR2 YYNGEE, per germline. V gave up 3 bases and J gave up 7 bases; unmatched junction bases: 3. The chain's CDR3 is CASSARDSEKLFF. The CDR3, as DNA: TGTGCCAGCAGCGCCCGGGACAGTGAAAAACTGTTTTTT.

This clonotype showed up many times. The chain has TRBV6-5 and TRBJ1-1, with 8 bases lining up with TRBD1. The CDR3 is made up of 16 amino acids. V was clipped by 0 bases and J by 5 bases; unmatched bases: 8. Germline loops: CDR1 MNHEY, CDR2 SVGAGI. CDR3 residues: CASSYSLGQGITEAFF. The DNA for the CDR3 is TGTGCCAGCAGTTACTCTCTTGGACAGGGAATAACTGAAGCTTTCTTT.

In its sample, this clonotype was seen many times. The chain has TRBV7-3 and TRBJ2-2; 11 bases agree with TRBD2. Germline CDR1 and CDR2: SGHTA and FQGTGA. The V gene end was trimmed by 1 base and the J gene end by 4 bases; junction bases not matched to a gene: 11. The CDR3 is 19 residues long. Written as DNA, the CDR3 is TGTGCCAGCAGCTTAATTGGTAGCGGGAGGGCCTCGGGCACCGGGGAGCTGTTTTTT. This translates into CASSLIGSGRASGTGELFF.

This clonotype occurred many times. The V call is TRBV5-1, the J call TRBJ2-7; D is unclear. CDR3 length: 14 amino acids. From germline, CDR1 is SGHRS and CDR2 YFSETQ. Trimming stripped 4 bases from V and 1 base from J, with 12 bases between. The CDR3: CASSPTAKSYEQYF. DNA for the CDR3: TGCGCCAGCAGCCCCACCGCCAAGTCCTACGAGCAGTACTTC.

This clonotype was seen at least ten times. This sequence joins TRBV28 and TRBJ2-2, with 7 bases matching TRBD2. This CDR3 comprises 14 residues. Unmatched junction bases numbered 7, after V lost 7 bases and J lost 5 bases. The V gene's germline CDR1 is MDHEN and CDR2 SYDVKM. The CDR3 bases are TGTGCCAGCACCCATGCGGGGGAGACCGGGGAGCTGTTTTTT. Residues: CASTHAGETGELFF.

The rearrangement uses TRBV18 and TRBJ2-5; 10 bases match TRBD2. The CDR3 runs 16 residues. V was clipped by 0 bases and J by 2 bases; unmatched bases: 3. CDR1 is KGHSH and CDR2 is LQKENI in the germline V gene. This chain's CDR3 is CASSPPSSGRQETQYF. The CDR3 DNA reads TGTGCCAGCTCACCACCTTCTAGCGGGAGACAAGAGACCCAGTACTTC.

This clonotype was found many times. The chain's CDR3 is CATVALHSFEQYF. CDR3 in DNA: TGTGCCACCGTGGCCCTCCATTCTTTCGAGCAGTACTTC. The chain is built from TRBV28 and TRBJ2-7; D gene ambiguous. The CDR3 has 13 residues. In germline, CDR1 is MDHEN, CDR2 SYDVKM. Deletions cut 10 bases from V and 6 bases from J, with 19 bases between.

This clonotype appeared many times. The chain employs TRBV7-8 and TRBJ2-7, with D perhaps matching TRBD1 (5 bases). This CDR3 contains 14 residues. Deletions cut 5 bases from V and 3 bases from J, with 14 bases between. The V gene's germline CDR1 is SGHVS and CDR2 FQNEAQ. In DNA form, the CDR3 reads TGTGCCAGCAGCCCCCCCGACAGTATCTACGAGCAGTACTTC. The encoded protein is CASSPPDSIYEQYF. Combining the CDR3 with reference TRBV7-8 and TRBJ2-7 gives the whole variable domain GAGVSQSPRYKVAKRGQDVALRCDPISGHVSLFWYQQALGQGPEFLTYFQNEAQLDKSGLPSDRFFAERPEGSVSTLKIQRTQQEDSAVYLCASSPPDSIYEQYFGPGTRLTVT.

The chain uses TRBV9 and TRBJ2-1, with D maybe TRBD2 (5 bases). Trimming removed 0 bases at V and 10 bases at J, with 14 bases between. The CDR3 sequence is 14 residues long. Germline assignment: CDR1 SGDLS and CDR2 YYNGEE. The CDR3 nucleotides read TGTGCCAGCAGCGTAGGAATAACAGCGGCCGAGCAGTTCTTC. This sequence encodes CASSVGITAAEQFF.

This clonotype has a handful of counts. The chain combines TRBV7-9 with TRBJ2-6; D possibly corresponds to TRBD2 (5 bases). The V and J ends lost 5 bases and 3 bases respectively, with 11 bases between them. Germline CDR1 is SEHNR and CDR2 is FQNEAQ (reference sequence). There are 15 residues in the CDR3. In nucleotides, the CDR3 is TGTGCCAGCAGCCAGGCGGGCAGTGGGGCCAACGTCCTGACTTTC. This gives the protein CASSQAGSGANVLTF.

V and J are TRBV7-9 and TRBJ2-1; no reliable D call. Trimming took 4 bases from V and 0 from J, leaving 10 bases between them. CDR1 SEHNR and CDR2 FQNEAQ come from the germline V gene (reference sequence). The CDR3 sequence is 15 residues long. The CDR3 DNA reads TGTGCCAGCAGCTCTGGACCGAACTCCTACAATGAGCAGTTCTTC. This translates into CASSSGPNSYNEQFF.

In this sample, this clonotype turned up many times. V is TRBV30 and J is TRBJ1-1; no reliable D call. Trimming took 3 bases from V and 0 from J, leaving 5 bases between them. The germline V gene encodes CDR1 GTSNPN and CDR2 SVGIG (reference sequence). The CDR3 covers 12 residues. CDR3 loop: CAWRGMNTEAFF. As DNA, the CDR3 is TGTGCCTGGAGGGGAATGAACACTGAAGCTTTCTTT.

This clonotype showed up many times. This rearrangement joins TRBV12-3 or TRBV12-4 to TRBJ2-6, with D possibly being TRBD1 (6 bases). The CDR3 is made up of 23 amino acids. Trimming shortened V by 2 bases and J by 1 base, and 30 bases separated the two germline ends. The CDR3 DNA reads as TGTGCCAGCAGTTTAAGGCCCCTTTTGACAGGCGGAGGTGCTTTGTCTGGGGCCAACGTCCTGACTTTC. It is translated as CASSLRPLLTGGGALSGANVLTF.

This clonotype was detected a few times. This chain uses TRBV28 with TRBJ1-2; TRBD1 matches at 7 bases. V lost 8 bases, J lost 4 bases, and 7 bases stayed unmatched. CDR3 size: 13 residues. Germline assignment: CDR1 MDHEN and CDR2 SYDVKM. CDR3 DNA: TGTGCCAGCCTCGGGACAGCTTTCTATGGCTACACCTTC. This codes for CASLGTAFYGYTF.

The V call is TRBV27, the J call TRBJ2-3; 7 bases fit TRBD2. The V segment lost 5 bases and the J segment 4 bases; nucleotides outside the gene matches: 9. CDR1 is MNHEY, CDR2 SMNVEV, per germline (reference sequence). This CDR3 is built from 15 residues. As DNA, the CDR3 is TGTGCCAGCAGTCCCCTGCGGGAGTGGTCAGATACGCAGTATTTT. Amino acids: CASSPLREWSDTQYF.

Ten or more counts support this clonotype. This chain links TRBV12-3 or TRBV12-4 with TRBJ2-7; TRBD2 agrees at 7 bases. The CDR3 length is 19 residues. Trimming removed 6 bases from V and 0 bases from J; junction bases left unmatched: 20. The DNA for the CDR3 is TGTGCCAGCAGCCCTCCAACATGGGGTCAGCGGGACGACTCCTACGAGCAGTACTTC. It yields the protein CASSPPTWGQRDDSYEQYF.

The rearrangement joins TRBV15 to TRBJ2-3; TRBD2 might be the D (6 bases). V lost 0 bases and J lost 2, with 12 bases in between. The CDR3 is made up of 16 amino acids. Per germline, CDR1 LNHNV and CDR2 YYDKDF (reference sequence). CDR3 DNA sequence: TGTGCCACCAGCAGAGATTCACGGGGGATCACAGATACGCAGTATTTT. Protein product: CATSRDSRGITDTQYF.